This T cell receptor beta chain was sequenced in a study of T cell responses to AZD1222 COVID-19 vaccine. Looking at the study overall: Some second doses came at about 4 weeks and others at about 12 weeks; these were pooled.

On this clone: What it recognizes is unknown.

Germline assignment: CDR1 SNHLY and CDR2 FYNNEI. The V end lost 5 bases, the J end lost 5 bases, and 15 bases lay between the germline ends. This CDR3 region has 14 residues. Sequenced by immunoSEQ multiplex PCR; TCRdb stores in-frame clones only, minus some. The sample holds 150,000 or so clones, roughly nine tenths seen once. General study findings and limits: The study identified only five or six AZD1222 recipients as seropositive at baseline. As reported, nearly half of all spike-specific TCRs target variant regions that are unmutated. The repertoires were collected only after the peak T cell response.

The TCR sequence derives from an adult in good health. This sequence joins TRBV2 and TRBJ2-5, with D possibly TRBD1 on 7 matching bases. Sequencing was performed on peripheral blood, taken on day 0 of AZD1222 vaccination. The CDR3 here is CASSRDSRGETQYF. The CDR3 DNA is TGTGCCAGCAGTAGGGACAGCCGGGGGGAGACCCAGTACTTC. The variable domain in full, with the rest retrieved from reference TRBV2 and TRBJ2-5, is EPEVTQTPSHQVTQMGQEVILRCVPISNHLYFYWYRQILGQKVEFLVSFYNNEISEKSEIFDDQFSVERPDGSNFTLKIRSTKLEDSAMYFCASSRDSRGETQYFGPGTRLLVL.